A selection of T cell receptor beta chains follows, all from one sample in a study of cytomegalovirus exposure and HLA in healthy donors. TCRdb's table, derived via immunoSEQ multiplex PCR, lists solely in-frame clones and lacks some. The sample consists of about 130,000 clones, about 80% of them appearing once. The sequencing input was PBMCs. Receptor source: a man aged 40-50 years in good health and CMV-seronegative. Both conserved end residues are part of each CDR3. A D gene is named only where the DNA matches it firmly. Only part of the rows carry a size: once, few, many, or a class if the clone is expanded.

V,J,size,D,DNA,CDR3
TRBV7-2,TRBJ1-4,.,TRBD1,TGTGCCAGCAGCTTAGGGGACAGGGGAGTTGGCGAAAAACTGTTTTTT,CASSLGDRGVGEKLFF
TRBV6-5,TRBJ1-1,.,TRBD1,TGTGCCAGCGAGGACAGGATGGGGATGAACACTGAAGCTTTCTTT,CASEDRMGMNTEAFF
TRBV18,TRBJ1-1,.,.,TGTGCCAGCTCAGGGGGCGGCCTCTTTGACACTGAAGCTTTCTTT,CASSGGGLFDTEAFF
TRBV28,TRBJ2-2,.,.,TGTGCCAGCTGGTGGGGGGCCGGGGAGCTGTTTTTT,CASWWGAGELFF
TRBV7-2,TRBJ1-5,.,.,TGTGCCAGCAGCTTAGTAGGAGGGGACAATCAGCCCCAGCATTTT,CASSLVGGDNQPQHF
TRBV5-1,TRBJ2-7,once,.,TGCGCCAGCAGCCCGGAGGGGGGGCCCCACTACGAGCAGTACTTC,CASSPEGGPHYEQYF
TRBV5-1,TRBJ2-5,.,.,TGCGCCAGCAGCTTCTCGAGACAAGACCAAGAGACCCAGTACTTC,CASSFSRQDQETQYF
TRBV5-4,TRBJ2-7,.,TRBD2,TGTGCCAGCAGCTTTGTACCCGGACTAGCGGGAGGCTACGAGCAGTACTTC,CASSFVPGLAGGYEQYF
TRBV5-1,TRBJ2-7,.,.,TGCGCCAGCAGCTGGAACGGACTGAACTACGAGCAGTACTTC,CASSWNGLNYEQYF
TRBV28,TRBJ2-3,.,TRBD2,TGTGCCAGCAGCCTAGCGGAGGCACTCACAGATACGCAGTATTTT,CASSLAEALTDTQYF
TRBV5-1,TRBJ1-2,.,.,TGCGCCAGCATGCAGGGGACGTCTAACTATGGCTACACCTTC,CASMQGTSNYGYTF
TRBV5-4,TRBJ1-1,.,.,TGTGCCAGCAGCTCCAGGACAGATATGAACACTGAAGCTTTCTTT,CASSSRTDMNTEAFF
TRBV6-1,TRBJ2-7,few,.,TGTGCCAGCAGGTCCGGTTCGGGAACCTACGAGCAGTACTTC,CASRSGSGTYEQYF
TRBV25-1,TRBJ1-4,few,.,TGTGCCAGCAGAGCCGCAACTGAAAAACTGTTTTTT,CASRAATEKLFF
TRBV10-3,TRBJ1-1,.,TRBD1,TGTGCCATCAGCAAGACAGGGGGATCGGACACTGAAGCTTTCTTT,CAISKTGGSDTEAFF
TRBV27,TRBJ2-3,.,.,TGTGCCAGCAGGACAACCACAGATACGCAGTATTTT,CASRTTTDTQYF
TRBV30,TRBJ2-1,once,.,TGTGCCTGGAGTGTGGAAGCGGGCACTGAGCAGTTCTTC,CAWSVEAGTEQFF